This T cell receptor beta chain was captured by sequencing in a study of blood T cell repertoires in COVID-19. Study overall: From the United States, Italy and Spain came samples of acute and convalescent COVID-19.

Study processing details: From reference gene primer amplification, estimates of nucleated cell counts were derived. TCRdb keeps only in-frame clones here, not all; method: immunoSEQ multiplex PCR. The V and J calls and clone size come from that table; D and trimming were worked out from the DNA. The repertoire holds about 220,000 clones, about 83% seen once, with about 5.3% in the top ten. V was cut by 0 bases and J by 6 bases, with 15 bases left in between. Germline CDR1 reads MNHEY; CDR2 reads SMNVEV (reference sequence). This CDR3 spans 16 amino acids. In the 2 weeks before study entry, exposed participants met a COVID-19 case, which was PCR-confirmed or clinician-diagnosed.

The V call is TRBV27, the J call TRBJ2-1; TRBD2 is a possible D gene (5 bases). This receptor was taken from a woman in her 50s who had been exposed to COVID-19. Sequencing was carried out using PBMCs or T cells enriched from blood (not recorded which). The CDR3 protein is CASSLSLGEKANEQFF. The CDR3 nucleotides read TGTGCCAGCAGTTTATCCCTCGGGGAAAAGGCCAATGAGCAGTTCTTC.